These 18 T cell receptor beta chains were sequenced from one sample in a study of blood T cell repertoires in COVID-19. Here immunoSEQ multiplex PCR was the method, and the copy in TCRdb shows in-frame clones only, minus some. The sample contains roughly 110,000 clones, less than 90% of which appear only once. The sequenced sample consisted of peripheral blood. These TCRs come from a human donor in a cohort sampled during active COVID-19.

This chain's CDR3 is CASSLDRAAYNEQFF. DNA for the CDR3: TGTGCCAGCAGCTTGGATAGAGCCGCGTACAATGAGCAGTTCTTC. The V and J genes are TRBV5-6 and TRBJ2-1; no firm D call. The CDR3 consists of 15 residues. Germline CDR1 is SGHDT and CDR2 is YYEEEE. Trimming removed 0 bases at V and 4 bases at J, with 11 bases between.

This chain uses TRBV19 with TRBJ1-1; D is perhaps TRBD1 (6 bases). V was pared by 2 bases and J by 0 bases, with 13 bases between. Germline CDR1 is LNHDA and CDR2 is SQIVND (reference sequence). This CDR3 contains 16 residues. CDR3 in amino acids: CASSITSGHLNTEAFF. As DNA, the CDR3 is TGTGCCAGTAGTATAACCTCGGGACACTTGAACACTGAAGCTTTCTTT.

This clone was counted between two and nine times. V and J are TRBV12-3 or TRBV12-4 and TRBJ1-1; 7 nucleotides agree with TRBD1. This CDR3 is 13 amino acids long. Unmatched junction bases numbered 7, after V lost 5 bases and J lost 7 bases. CDR3: CASSRQGSGEAFF. The CDR3, as DNA: TGTGCCAGCAGTCGACAGGGTAGCGGTGAAGCTTTCTTT.

The chain carries TRBV5-8 and TRBJ1-5; 7 nucleotides agree with TRBD1. This CDR3 spans 16 amino acids. Germline V CDR1 and CDR2: SGHTS, YDEGEE. The V and J ends lost 4 bases and 1 base, in that order; junction bases with no gene match: 8. CDR3 nucleotide sequence: TGTGCCAGCAGCCCCCGACAGGGAAGAAGCAATCAGCCCCAGCATTTT. It yields the protein CASSPRQGRSNQPQHF.

The genes are TRBV6-5 and TRBJ1-2, with D possibly matching TRBD1 (6 bases). Germline CDR1 is MNHEY and CDR2 is SVGAGI. Trimming cost V 0 bases and J 3 bases, with 11 bases left between them. The CDR3 contains 15 residues. The CDR3 coding sequence is TGTGCCAGCAGTTACTCCGGGGGGGGGCACTATGGCTACACCTTC. Amino acid sequence: CASSYSGGGHYGYTF.

The CDR3 reads CASSLALGAAASGNTIYF. In DNA, the CDR3 is TGTGCCAGCAGCTTAGCGCTGGGGGCTGCAGCCTCTGGAAACACCATATATTTT. This chain links TRBV7-2 with TRBJ1-3; possibly TRBD1 for D (6 bases). CDR3 length: 18 amino acids. The germline CDR1 and CDR2 sequences are SGHTA and FQGNSA. V dropped 0 bases and J dropped 0 bases, with 15 bases sitting between them.

V and J are TRBV11-3 and TRBJ2-7; D possibly corresponds to TRBD1 (5 bases). The ends were cut back, 5 bases at V and 3 bases at J, with 14 bases in the middle. There are 14 residues in the CDR3. The germline V gene encodes CDR1 SGHNT and CDR2 YENEEA. For the CDR3, the DNA is TGTGCCAGCAGCGTCGGACACGGGCTCTACGAGCAGTACTTC. It translates to CASSVGHGLYEQYF. The whole variable domain, filled in from reference TRBV11-3 and TRBJ2-7, reads EAGVVQSPRYKIIEKKQPVAFWCNPISGHNTLYWYLQNLGQGPELLIRYENEEAVDDSQLPKDRFSAERLKGVDSTLKIQPAELGDSAVYLCASSVGHGLYEQYFGPGTRLTVT.

The genes are TRBV18 and TRBJ2-5, with D tentatively TRBD1 (6 bases). Germline V gene lookup returns CDR1 KGHSH and CDR2 LQKENI. The CDR3 consists of 14 residues. V was clipped by 4 bases and J by 10 bases, with 19 bases between them. CDR3 loop: CASSQGDPEEGQYF. The CDR3 DNA reads TGTGCCAGCTCACAGGGGGACCCCGAAGAGGGCCAGTACTTC.

The chain employs TRBV28 and TRBJ1-6, with D tentatively TRBD1 (5 bases). Trimming took off 8 bases at V and 7 bases at J, with 6 bases between the two ends. Per the germline V gene, CDR1 is MDHEN and CDR2 is SYDVKM. The CDR3 extends over 11 amino acids. CDR3 in DNA: TGTGCCAGCCGGGGGAATTCACCCCTCCACTTT. This gives the protein CASRGNSPLHF.

The chain uses TRBV7-9 and TRBJ1-5; D not resolved. V was clipped by 1 base and J by 0 bases, with 4 bases between them. The CDR3 extends over 14 amino acids. Germline V CDR1 and CDR2: SEHNR, FQNEAQ (reference sequence). The CDR3: CASSLDGSNQPQHF. The CDR3 coding sequence is TGTGCCAGCAGCTTAGACGGTAGCAATCAGCCCCAGCATTTT.

The chain uses TRBV28 and TRBJ2-5; 14 bases match TRBD2. The germline V gene encodes CDR1 MDHEN and CDR2 SYDVKM. Trimming cost V 10 bases and J 2 bases; bases outside gene matches: 6. The CDR3 consists of 15 residues. As DNA, the CDR3 is TGTGCCACCGAAGGGACTAGCGGGAGTCAAGAGACCCAGTACTTC. Encoded protein: CATEGTSGSQETQYF. The whole variable domain, filled in from reference TRBV28 and TRBJ2-5, reads DVKVTQSSRYLVKRTGEKVFLECVQDMDHENMFWYRQDPGLGLRLIYFSYDVKMKEKGDIPEGYSVSREKKERFSLILESASTNQTSMYLCATEGTSGSQETQYFGPGTRLLVL.

This clone appeared a few times. This chain joins TRBV9 and TRBJ2-3, with 13 nucleotides matching TRBD2. Losses at the gene ends were 4 bases for V and 0 bases for J; bases not matched to a gene: 8. This CDR3 is 18 amino acids long. The germline V gene encodes CDR1 SGDLS and CDR2 YYNGEE. CDR3 DNA sequence: TGTGCCAGCAGCTTGACTAGCGGGAGGACCCTTAGCACAGATACGCAGTATTTT. It yields the protein CASSLTSGRTLSTDTQYF.

The gene calls are TRBV6-5 and TRBJ2-1; perhaps TRBD2 as D (6 bases). This CDR3 is built from 14 residues. The germline V gene has CDR1 MNHEY and CDR2 SVGAGI. V gave up 6 bases and J gave up 3 bases, with 12 bases separating them. CDR3 region: CASRVDGSYNEQFF. As DNA, the CDR3 is TGTGCCAGCAGGGTCGACGGGAGCTACAATGAGCAGTTCTTC.

The chain couples TRBV7-9 to TRBJ2-3, with 11 bases lining up with TRBD2. V shed 2 bases and J 7 bases; nucleotides not matched to a gene: 5. CDR1 and CDR2 (germline): SEHNR, FQNEAQ (reference sequence). The CDR3 loop spans 15 amino acids. The CDR3 is CASSLSSSGRNTQYF. For the CDR3, the DNA is TGTGCCAGCAGCTTAAGCTCTAGCGGGAGGAATACGCAGTATTTT.

Remarks on this clone: Within the sample, other DNA sequences also encode this same CDR3. V is TRBV25-1 and J is TRBJ1-1; 11 bases are a match to TRBD1. This CDR3 contains 16 residues. V shed 1 base, J shed 5 bases, and the junction held 6 bases outside the gene matches. The germline V gene has CDR1 MGHDK and CDR2 SYGVNS. The CDR3 spells CASSESGTGGYTEAFF. The CDR3 coding sequence is TGTGCCAGCAGTGAATCCGGGACAGGGGGATATACTGAAGCTTTCTTT.

This chain joins TRBV2 and TRBJ2-1; tentative D call: TRBD2 (6 bases). The germline V gene has CDR1 SNHLY and CDR2 FYNNEI. Trimming shortened V by 5 bases and J by 9 bases, and 11 bases separated the two germline ends. The CDR3 is made up of 12 amino acids. The CDR3: CASSSLGGEQFF. DNA of the CDR3: TGTGCCAGCAGTTCCCTGGGGGGTGAGCAGTTCTTC.

The chain uses TRBV7-2 and TRBJ2-1, with TRBD2 as a possible D gene (6 bases). Trimming removed 2 bases from V and 0 bases from J, with 8 bases in between. Per germline, CDR1 SGHTA and CDR2 FQGNSA. CDR3 length equals 15 residues. CDR3 protein: CASSLPGVSYNEQFF. CDR3 DNA: TGTGCCAGCAGCTTACCGGGGGTCTCCTACAATGAGCAGTTCTTC. The full variable domain, in which reference TRBV7-2 and TRBJ2-1 provide the parts outside the CDR3, is GAGVSQSPSNKVTEKGKDVELRCDPISGHTALYWYRQSLGQGLEFLIYFQGNSAPDKSGLPSDRFSAERTGGSVSTLTIQRTQQEDSAVYLCASSLPGVSYNEQFFGPGTRLTVL.

CDR3 sequence: CASSHRDRGGSNYGYTF. The CDR3 nucleotides read TGTGCCAGCAGTCACCGGGACAGGGGGGGCTCTAACTATGGCTACACCTTC. The chain couples TRBV6-6 to TRBJ1-2, with 11 nucleotides matching TRBD1. J was trimmed by 0 bases and V by 5 bases; bases with no gene match: 8. The germline CDR1 and CDR2 sequences are MNHNY and SVGAGI (reference sequence). The CDR3 is made up of 17 amino acids.